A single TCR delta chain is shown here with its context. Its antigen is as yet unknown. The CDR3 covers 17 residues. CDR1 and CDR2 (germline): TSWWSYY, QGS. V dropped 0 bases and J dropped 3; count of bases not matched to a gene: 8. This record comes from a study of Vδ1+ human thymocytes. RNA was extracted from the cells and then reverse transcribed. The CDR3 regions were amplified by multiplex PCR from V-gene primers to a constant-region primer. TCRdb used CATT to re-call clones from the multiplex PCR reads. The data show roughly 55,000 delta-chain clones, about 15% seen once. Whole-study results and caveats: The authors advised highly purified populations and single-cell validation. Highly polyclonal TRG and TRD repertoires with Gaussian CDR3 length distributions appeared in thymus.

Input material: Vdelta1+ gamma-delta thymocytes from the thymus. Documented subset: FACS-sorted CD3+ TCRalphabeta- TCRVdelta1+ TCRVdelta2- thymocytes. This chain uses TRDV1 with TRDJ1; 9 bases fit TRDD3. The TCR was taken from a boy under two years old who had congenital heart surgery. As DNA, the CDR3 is TGTGCTCTTGGGGAACTATGCCGACTGGGGGAAGCCGATAAACTCATCTTT. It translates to CALGELCRLGEADKLIF.